This T cell receptor (beta chain) was sequenced for a study of T cell responses to AZD1222 COVID-19 vaccine. Libraries were prepared by immunoSEQ multiplex PCR; TCRdb keeps only in-frame clonotypes and omits some of them. The data hold around 180,000 clones, with around 88% observed a single time. V was cut by 0 bases and J by 0 bases, with 12 bases left in between. This CDR3 comprises 16 residues. The germline V gene encodes CDR1 SGHRS and CDR2 YFSETQ. The material sequenced was peripheral blood, taken on day 0 of AZD1222 vaccination. The chain uses TRBV5-1 and TRBJ1-1, with D maybe TRBD1 (6 bases). This clonotype was sampled from an adult in good health. The CDR3 coding sequence is TGCGCCAGCAGCTTGGGATGGACAGCCTTGAACACTGAAGCTTTCTTT. Protein sequence: CASSLGWTALNTEAFF.